This T cell receptor (beta chain) appears in the sequencing data of a study of T cell responses to AZD1222 COVID-19 vaccine. Assay used: immunoSEQ multiplex PCR; TCRdb lists only in-frame clones, some missing. The repertoire holds about 160,000 clones, with 90% to 95% as singletons. Whole-study findings and limits: Dominant CD4 TCR responses targeted spike regions 160-218 and 743-854. Nearly half of the spike-specific TCRs reportedly recognize variant regions that carry no mutations.

Remarks on this clone: Its specificity is unknown.

The source was peripheral blood, collected on day 0 of AZD1222 vaccination. The TCR sequence derives from an adult in good health.

As DNA, the CDR3 is TGTGCCACCAGCCGGGACAGCGAACTCTATGGCTACACCTTC. As protein: CATSRDSELYGYTF. The rearrangement uses TRBV24-1 and TRBJ1-2, with 7 bases that match TRBD1. Trimming at V came to 7 bases and at J to 4 bases, leaving 8 bases not matched to a gene. CDR1 and CDR2 (germline): KGHDR, SFDVKD. CDR3 length: 14 amino acids.